This T cell receptor (beta chain) was recovered during a study of metastatic and nonmetastatic thyroid tumors. About the research overall: Both malignant and benign thyroid patients supplied peripheral blood and tumor or nodule tissue samples, across which the repertoires of these patients were then compared.

General study results and limits: A significant increase in TCR beta diversity was reportedly seen in malignant thyroid tumors relative to benign nodules, in blood and tumor.

Many counts were recorded for this clone. Its antigen is undetermined. No patient received treatment before thyroid surgery. In the study's own analysis: In papillary thyroid cancer, a distant-metastasis classifier was built using CDR3 differences across clinicopathological groups. MiXCR was used by TCRdb to re-call the PCR reads. It is TCRdb's table, rather than the study itself, that gives the V and J calls and clone size. The repertoire holds some 40,000 clones, less than 25% seen once, with about 14% in the top ten. Trimming took 4 bases from V and 4 from J, leaving 13 bases between them. There are 14 residues in the CDR3. Germline loops: CDR1 LNHDA, CDR2 SQIVND (reference sequence).

The sample taken for sequencing was tumor tissue. This chain connects TRBV19 to TRBJ1-2; a possible D gene is TRBD1 (6 bases). This TCR derives from a female donor with papillary thyroid cancer or a benign thyroid nodule (not recorded which). Some clones in this sample may be carry-over from other donors' samples. CDR3 sequence (DNA): TGTGCCAGTAGTAAACAGGGATCGAGCTATGGCTACACCTTC. The encoded protein is CASSKQGSSYGYTF.